The present entry profiles one TCR beta chain with its context. This sample is part of a study of early T cells in non-severe SARS-CoV-2 infection. Separate cDNA molecules each had unique molecular identifiers attached to them. TCRdb re-called the 5' RACE reads through MiXCR, storing one row per CDR3 protein. The sample yields about 64,000 distinct CDR3 sequences, about 17% seen once. The germline CDR1 and CDR2 sequences are SGHTA and FQGNSA. V was clipped by 3 bases and J by 4 bases, with 12 bases between them. The CDR3 extends over 14 amino acids. The sequence was obtained from an adult who was a healthcare worker with PCR-confirmed SARS-CoV-2 infection or an uninfected control (not recorded which). The genes are TRBV7-2 and TRBJ1-1; D is unclear. The source material was whole blood, sampled at baseline. The CDR3 loop is CASSFSRVGTEAFF. CDR3 nucleotides: TGTGCCAGCAGCTTTTCCCGTGTGGGCACTGAAGCTTTCTTT.